The 7 T cell receptor beta chains presented below share a single source sample, sequenced in a study of a mutant IDH1 vaccine in newly diagnosed glioma. Time point indicated: week 35, safety follow-up. Each dose of the vaccine consisted of 300 ug of mutant IDH1 20-mer peptide, with topical imiquimod. TCRdb's table, derived via immunoSEQ multiplex PCR, lists solely in-frame clones and lacks some. The table lists about 58,000 clones, roughly 79% of them singletons. These receptors lack a known antigen. This specimen was PBMCs, taken from a glioma patient whose treatment included an IDH1 peptide vaccine. The receptors shown here come from a man aged 35 to 55 with glioma.

This clone qualifies as medium-sized. The rearrangement joins TRBV7-9 to TRBJ1-5, with TRBD1 matching over 9 bases. The V gene's germline CDR1 is SEHNR and CDR2 FQNEAQ (reference sequence). This CDR3 spans 15 amino acids. The J segment lost 2 bases and the V segment lost 5 bases, leaving 4 bases of the junction unmatched. CDR3 in amino acids: CASSRTGAGNQPQHF. Here the CDR3 DNA reads TGTGCCAGCAGCCGGACAGGGGCGGGCAATCAGCCCCAGCATTTT. Drawing the rest from reference TRBV7-9 and TRBJ1-5, the complete variable domain is DTGVSQNPRHKITKRGQNVTFRCDPISEHNRLYWYRQTLGQGPEFLTYFQNEAQLEKSRLLSDRFSAERPKGSFSTLEIQRTEQGDSAMYLCASSRTGAGNQPQHFGDGTRLSIL.

The chain links TRBV5-4 to TRBJ2-1; 11 bases line up with TRBD2. This CDR3 has 15 residues. V lost 4 bases and J lost 8; bases outside the gene matches: 8. Looked up from germline, CDR1 is SGHNT and CDR2 is YYREEE (reference sequence). The CDR3, as DNA: TGTGCCAGCAGCCGTGCTAGCGGGGGGCTCTATGAGCAGTTCTTC. This translates into CASSRASGGLYEQFF.

The chain has TRBV5-4 and TRBJ2-5, with TRBD1 identical over 7 bases. The assigned J gene may be wrong: the sequence end matches TRBJ2-7 better. CDR1 is SGHNT and CDR2 is YYREEE in the germline V gene (reference sequence). The CDR3 runs 15 residues. Here the CDR3 reads CASSDPGQTLSEQYF. The CDR3 bases are TGTGCCAGCAGCGATCCGGGACAGACACTTTCCGAGCAGTACTTC.

The rearrangement links TRBV6-5 to TRBJ1-5, with D tentatively TRBD1 (6 bases). The CDR3 runs 15 residues. Germline V gene sequence: CDR1 MNHEY, CDR2 SVGAGI. The V end was cut by 6 bases, the J end by 2 bases, with 14 bases between. CDR3 amino acids: CASSPRRGGNQPQHF. In DNA, the CDR3 is TGTGCCAGCAGCCCGCGAAGGGGGGGCAATCAGCCCCAGCATTTT.

In its sample, this clone was seen a few times. The chain links TRBV5-4 to TRBJ2-1; 11 bases agree with TRBD2. The CDR3 covers 17 residues. V lost 0 bases to trimming and J lost 7 bases; unmatched junction nucleotides: 9. From germline, CDR1 is SGHNT and CDR2 YYREEE (reference sequence). The chain's CDR3 is CASSLGFVAGGRNEQFF. DNA for the CDR3: TGTGCCAGCAGCTTGGGCTTCGTAGCGGGAGGGCGTAATGAGCAGTTCTTC.

The chain carries TRBV7-2 and TRBJ2-5, with 7 bases matching TRBD2. V was clipped by 1 base and J by 5 bases; unmatched bases: 7. The CDR3 is 15 residues long. Germline assignment: CDR1 SGHTA and CDR2 FQGNSA. CDR3 sequence reads: CASSLGYGGGETQYF. CDR3 DNA sequence: TGTGCCAGCAGCTTAGGTTACGGGGGAGGGGAGACCCAGTACTTC. Filled out from reference TRBV7-2 and TRBJ2-5, the complete variable domain reads GAGVSQSPSNKVTEKGKDVELRCDPISGHTALYWYRQSLGQGLEFLIYFQGNSAPDKSGLPSDRFSAERTGGSVSTLTIQRTQQEDSAVYLCASSLGYGGGETQYFGPGTRLLVL.

The CDR3 region is CASSRDRDYLETQYF. The CDR3, as DNA: TGTGCCAGCAGTAGGGACAGGGATTACTTAGAGACCCAGTACTTC. The chain carries TRBV6-5 and TRBJ2-5; 9 positions match TRBD1. The germline V gene has CDR1 MNHEY and CDR2 SVGAGI. V gave up 5 bases and J gave up 4 bases; unmatched junction bases: 8. This CDR3 spans 15 amino acids.